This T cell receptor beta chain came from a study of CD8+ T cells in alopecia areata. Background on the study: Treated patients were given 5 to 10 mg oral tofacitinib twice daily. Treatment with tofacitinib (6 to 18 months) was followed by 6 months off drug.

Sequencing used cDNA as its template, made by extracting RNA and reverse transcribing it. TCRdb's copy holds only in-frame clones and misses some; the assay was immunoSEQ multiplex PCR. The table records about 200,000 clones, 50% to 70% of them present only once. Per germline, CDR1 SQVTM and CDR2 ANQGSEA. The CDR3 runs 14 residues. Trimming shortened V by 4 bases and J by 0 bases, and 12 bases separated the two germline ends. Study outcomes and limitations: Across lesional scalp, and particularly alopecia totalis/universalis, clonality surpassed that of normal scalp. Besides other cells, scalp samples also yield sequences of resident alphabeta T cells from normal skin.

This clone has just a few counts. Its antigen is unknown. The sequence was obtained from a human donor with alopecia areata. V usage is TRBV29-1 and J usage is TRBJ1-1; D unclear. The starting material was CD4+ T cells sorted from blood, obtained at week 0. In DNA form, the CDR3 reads TGCAGCGTTGTTTGGCGGCACCTGAACACTGAAGCTTTCTTT. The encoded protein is CSVVWRHLNTEAFF.